These T cell receptor beta chains were read from a single sample in a study of cytomegalovirus exposure and HLA in healthy donors. The protocol was immunoSEQ multiplex PCR, while the TCRdb copy is restricted to in-frame clones and leaves out a portion. The data contain around 130,000 clones, 80% of them seen just once; the ten biggest clones take up over 3%. Sequenced sample: PBMCs. All receptors come from a woman aged 40 to 50 in good health and CMV-seronegative. Both conserved end residues are part of each CDR3. A D gene is named only where the DNA matches it firmly. Where a row states a size, it is once, few, many or the class of an expanded clone; other rows omit it.

size: .; D: .; V: TRBV6-4; J: TRBJ2-2; DNA: TGTGCCAGCAGTGACTCCCTAGCCGGGGAGCTGTTTTTT; CDR3: CASSDSLAGELFF
size: .; D: TRBD1; V: TRBV5-1; J: TRBJ2-3; DNA: TGCGCCAGCAGCAAGGGACAGAACACAGATACGCAGTATTTT; CDR3: CASSKGQNTDTQYF
size: .; D: .; V: TRBV6-6; J: TRBJ2-7; DNA: TGTGCCAGCAGTTATCTGGGGCAAAGGTACGAGCAGTACTTC; CDR3: CASSYLGQRYEQYF
size: once; D: .; V: TRBV5-1; J: TRBJ1-2; DNA: TGCGCCAGCAGCCCCACGGGGGACTATGGCTACACCTTC; CDR3: CASSPTGDYGYTF
size: .; D: TRBD2; V: TRBV5-4; J: TRBJ2-1; DNA: TGTGCCAGCAGCTCTCCCCCTACGGGGGGATACAATGAGCAGTTCTTC; CDR3: CASSSPPTGGYNEQFF
size: few; D: TRBD1; V: TRBV7-9; J: TRBJ1-4; DNA: TGTGCCAGCAGCTTCACCGGGACAGGGGTCCAACTGTTTTTT; CDR3: CASSFTGTGVQLFF
size: few; D: TRBD1; V: TRBV6-1; J: TRBJ1-4; DNA: TGTGCCAGCAGGGAACAGGGGGCAACTAATGAAAAACTGTTTTTT; CDR3: CASREQGATNEKLFF
size: few; D: .; V: TRBV13; J: TRBJ1-1; DNA: TGTGCCAGCAGCTTAGGACCCGGGAGGAACACTGAAGCTTTCTTT; CDR3: CASSLGPGRNTEAFF
size: once; D: TRBD2; V: TRBV7-2; J: TRBJ2-3; DNA: TGTGCCAGCAGCCGACTAGCGGGAGGGGATGGGGCGCAGTATTTT; CDR3: CASSRLAGGDGAQYF
size: .; D: .; V: TRBV5-6; J: TRBJ2-7; DNA: TGTGCCAGCAGCTTTGGCAGTTACGAGCAGTACTTC; CDR3: CASSFGSYEQYF
size: .; D: TRBD2; V: TRBV19; J: TRBJ2-1; DNA: TGTGCCAGTACCTTAGGTAGCGGGCCGAGCTCCTACAATGAGCAGTTCTTC; CDR3: CASTLGSGPSSYNEQFF
size: .; D: TRBD2; V: TRBV5-6; J: TRBJ2-7; DNA: TGTGCCAGCAGCTTGGCGAGCGGGGGGTATCTCTTCTACGAGCAGTACTTC; CDR3: CASSLASGGYLFYEQYF
size: .; D: .; V: TRBV7-9; J: TRBJ1-6; DNA: TGTGCCAGCAGCCTGGTGGACTGGGCCTCCCCCGATTCACCCCTCCACTTT; CDR3: CASSLVDWASPDSPLHF
size: .; D: .; V: TRBV6-6; J: TRBJ2-1; DNA: TGTGCCAGCAGTTACTCAACGGGGGATGAGCAGTTCTTC; CDR3: CASSYSTGDEQFF
size: .; D: TRBD1; V: TRBV4-3; J: TRBJ1-2; DNA: TGCGCCAGCAGCCATTCGACAGGGAACGGCTACACCTTC; CDR3: CASSHSTGNGYTF
size: .; D: TRBD1; V: TRBV10-3; J: TRBJ2-1; DNA: TGTGCCATCAGTGAGTCCCGACAGGGCCCCTACAATGAGCAGTTCTTC; CDR3: CAISESRQGPYNEQFF
size: .; D: TRBD1; V: TRBV19; J: TRBJ2-3; DNA: TGTGCCAGTAGTATTAGGGGGCGCGCGGGAGATACGCAGTATTTT; CDR3: CASSIRGRAGDTQYF
size: once; D: .; V: TRBV4-2; J: TRBJ1-1; DNA: TGTGCCAGCAGCTTCAGGGGGAACACTGAAGCTTTCTTT; CDR3: CASSFRGNTEAFF
size: .; D: TRBD2; V: TRBV10-3; J: TRBJ2-1; DNA: TGTGCCATCAGTGAACCCCTGGGCCTAGCGGGGGAGAGCTCCTACAATGAGCAGTTCTTC; CDR3: CAISEPLGLAGESSYNEQFF
size: .; D: .; V: TRBV6-5; J: TRBJ1-2; DNA: TGTGCCAGCAGAACAGGGAACTATGGCTACACCTTC; CDR3: CASRTGNYGYTF
size: .; D: .; V: TRBV4-2; J: TRBJ1-3; DNA: TGTGCCAGCAGCCTCCGGAGGGGTGAAGGAAACACCATATATTTT; CDR3: CASSLRRGEGNTIYF
size: .; D: TRBD1; V: TRBV5-6; J: TRBJ2-7; DNA: TGTGCCAGCAGCCCCACAGGGGTTTGCGAGCAGTACTTC; CDR3: CASSPTGVCEQYF
size: .; D: .; V: TRBV7-2; J: TRBJ2-5; DNA: TGTGCCAGCAGCCCCAGTAGCGGCCAAGAGACCCAGTACTTC; CDR3: CASSPSSGQETQYF
size: few; D: TRBD2; V: TRBV7-3; J: TRBJ2-1; DNA: TGTGCCAGCAGCTCAAATAGCGGGAGCTCCTACAATGAGCAGTTCTTC; CDR3: CASSSNSGSSYNEQFF
size: .; D: .; V: TRBV5-1; J: TRBJ2-3; DNA: TGCGCCAGCAGTCATACAAGCACAGATACGCAGTATTTT; CDR3: CASSHTSTDTQYF
size: .; D: .; V: TRBV28; J: TRBJ2-7; DNA: TGTGCCAGCAGTTCCCTCGGCGAGGGCCGGCGCTCCGAGCAGTACTTC; CDR3: CASSSLGEGRRSEQYF
size: .; D: TRBD2; V: TRBV4-3; J: TRBJ2-3; DNA: TGCGCCAGCAGCCACCTTAGCGGGAGCACAGATACGCAGTATTTT; CDR3: CASSHLSGSTDTQYF
size: .; D: .; V: TRBV27; J: TRBJ2-7; DNA: TGTGCCAGCAGTCGGCTAGGACAGAATTCCTACGAGCAGTACTTC; CDR3: CASSRLGQNSYEQYF
size: .; D: .; V: TRBV25-1; J: TRBJ1-6; DNA: TGTGCCAGCAGTGGCCTTCGGGTGTGGGATTCACCCCTCCACTTT; CDR3: CASSGLRVWDSPLHF
size: .; D: .; V: TRBV7-2; J: TRBJ2-5; DNA: TGTGCCAGCAGCTTAGAGCCTTCGGAGACCCAGTACTTC; CDR3: CASSLEPSETQYF
size: .; D: TRBD1; V: TRBV6-6; J: TRBJ2-7; DNA: TGTGCCAGCAGTTGGCCTCCGGGACAGGGGTTGTCAGAGCAGTACTTC; CDR3: CASSWPPGQGLSEQYF
size: .; D: .; V: TRBV2; J: TRBJ1-4; DNA: TGTGCCAGCAGTGAGGCAGGGGTTTTGGAAAAACTGTTTTTT; CDR3: CASSEAGVLEKLFF
size: .; D: .; V: TRBV13; J: TRBJ1-5; DNA: TGTGCCAGCAGCTTAGGCCAAGGGGGCAATCAGCCCCAGCATTTT; CDR3: CASSLGQGGNQPQHF
size: .; D: .; V: TRBV19; J: TRBJ1-2; DNA: TGTGCCAGTAGTATAGGTCCGGCTAACTATGGCTACACCTTC; CDR3: CASSIGPANYGYTF
size: .; D: .; V: TRBV13; J: TRBJ1-2; DNA: TGTGCCAGCAGCCATGGTAAGCTTAACTATGGCTACACCTTC; CDR3: CASSHGKLNYGYTF
size: .; D: TRBD2; V: TRBV28; J: TRBJ2-3; DNA: TGTGCCAGCAGTTTATTAACTAGCGGGTACCCCACAGATACGCAGTATTTT; CDR3: CASSLLTSGYPTDTQYF
size: .; D: TRBD2; V: TRBV4-2; J: TRBJ2-3; DNA: TGTGCCAGCAGCCAGGGAGCGGGAGACACAGATACGCAGTATTTT; CDR3: CASSQGAGDTDTQYF
size: .; D: .; V: TRBV7-6; J: TRBJ2-3; DNA: TGTGCCAGCAGCATGCGAGGGGGAACCACAGATACGCAGTATTTT; CDR3: CASSMRGGTTDTQYF
size: .; D: .; V: TRBV5-6; J: TRBJ1-1; DNA: TGTGCCAGCAGCTTCGGGGGTAACATGAACACTGAAGCTTTCTTT; CDR3: CASSFGGNMNTEAFF
size: .; D: TRBD1; V: TRBV19; J: TRBJ2-7; DNA: TGTGCCAGTAGTCAGGGGACAGGGTCGGACGAGCAGTACTTC; CDR3: CASSQGTGSDEQYF
size: .; D: TRBD1; V: TRBV7-8; J: TRBJ1-1; DNA: TGTGCCAGCAGCTCCCCCGGGACAGGGACTGAAGCTTTCTTT; CDR3: CASSSPGTGTEAFF
size: .; D: TRBD2; V: TRBV5-6; J: TRBJ2-2; DNA: TGTGCCAGCAGCATAGCGGGGGGGAACGCCGGGGAGCTGTTTTTT; CDR3: CASSIAGGNAGELFF
size: .; D: TRBD1; V: TRBV27; J: TRBJ1-4; DNA: TGTGCCAGCAGTCGACAGGGCGCAGCTAATGAAAAACTGTTTTTT; CDR3: CASSRQGAANEKLFF
size: .; D: .; V: TRBV14; J: TRBJ2-3; DNA: TGTGCCAGCAGCCAAGGATGGGGGGCGCAGTATTTT; CDR3: CASSQGWGAQYF
size: .; D: .; V: TRBV2; J: TRBJ1-4; DNA: TGTGCCAGCAGTCCAGGGTTGGCTCTTTCCACTAATGAAAAACTGTTTTTT; CDR3: CASSPGLALSTNEKLFF
size: .; D: TRBD1; V: TRBV15; J: TRBJ2-5; DNA: TGTGCCACCAGCAGAGTCGGGACAGGGAAAGAGACCCAGTACTTC; CDR3: CATSRVGTGKETQYF
size: .; D: TRBD2; V: TRBV15; J: TRBJ2-7; DNA: TGTGCCACCAGCAGAAGGGCGGGGGAAAGCTCCTACGAGCAGTACTTC; CDR3: CATSRRAGESSYEQYF
size: .; D: .; V: TRBV6-5; J: TRBJ2-7; DNA: TGTGCCAGCAGTTACTCGCGGTGGGTGAGTTCCTACGAGCAGTACTTC; CDR3: CASSYSRWVSSYEQYF
size: few; D: .; V: TRBV5-5; J: TRBJ1-1; DNA: TGTGCCAGCAGCTTGGGACTCTTGAACACTGAAGCTTTCTTT; CDR3: CASSLGLLNTEAFF
size: .; D: .; V: TRBV9; J: TRBJ1-2; DNA: TGTGCCAGCAGCGCCCCCAATAACTATGGCTACACCTTC; CDR3: CASSAPNNYGYTF
size: .; D: TRBD1; V: TRBV4-1; J: TRBJ2-7; DNA: TGCGCCAGCAGCCCCATAGGGGCAGGGGGATCCTACGAGCAGTACTTC; CDR3: CASSPIGAGGSYEQYF
size: .; D: .; V: TRBV19; J: TRBJ1-2; DNA: TGTGCCAGTAGTATTTTGGGGGCCAACTATGGCTACACCTTC; CDR3: CASSILGANYGYTF